Included here is one T cell receptor (beta chain) sequence, with context. These data originate in a study of technical replicates of blood from a few donors. Germline V gives CDR1 MDHEN, CDR2 SYDVKM. The CDR3 spans 12 residues. The V end lost 6 bases, the J end lost 3 bases, and 8 bases lay between the germline ends. Profiling relied on immunoSEQ multiplex PCR, and the TCRdb table lists in-frame clones only, not all of them. Here the sample spans about 85,000 clones, roughly 94% being singletons. The V gene is TRBV28, the J gene TRBJ1-2; D ambiguous. The sample comprised T cells isolated from PBMCs. The TCR originated in a human donor in good health. The CDR3 protein is CASRAPDYGYTF. The CDR3 DNA reads as TGTGCCAGCAGGGCCCCAGACTATGGCTACACCTTC.